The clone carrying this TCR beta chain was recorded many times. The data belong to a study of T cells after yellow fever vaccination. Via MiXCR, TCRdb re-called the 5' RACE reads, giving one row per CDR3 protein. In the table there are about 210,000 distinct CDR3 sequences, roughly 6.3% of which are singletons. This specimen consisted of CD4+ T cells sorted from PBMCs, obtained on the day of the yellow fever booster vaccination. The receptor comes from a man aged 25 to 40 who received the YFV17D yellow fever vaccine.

The chain's CDR3 is CASSDLGGGTDTQYF. CDR3 nucleotides: TGTGCCAGCAGTGATTTGGGAGGGGGCACAGATACGCAGTATTTT. The chain couples TRBV6-1 to TRBJ2-3, with 7 bases identical to TRBD2. Germline assignment: CDR1 MNHNS and CDR2 SASEGT. V gave up 3 bases and J gave up 1 base; unmatched junction bases: 4. This CDR3 is built from 15 residues.